The TCR beta chain under discussion was sequenced for a study of blood T cell repertoires in COVID-19. Repertoires were generated with immunoSEQ multiplex PCR, while TCRdb's copy carries only in-frame clones and drops some. The table has about 130,000 clones, about 93% seen once. This clone came up once. The clonotype originates from a man aged 45-65 years with COVID-19, enrolled during active disease. The sequencing sample was made of peripheral blood.

CDR3: CASSLASGSYEQYF. The CDR3 DNA reads TGTGCCAGCAGTTTAGCGAGCGGCTCCTACGAGCAGTACTTC. The genes are TRBV27 and TRBJ2-7, with a tentative D call TRBD2 (5 bases). The CDR3 has 14 residues. With 2 bases removed from V and 0 bases from J, the gap between germline ends came to 8 bases. Germline V CDR1 and CDR2: MNHEY, SMNVEV (reference sequence).